This T cell receptor (beta chain) was recovered during a study of T-cell memory formation after mild COVID-19. This clonotype was seen at least ten times. Its matching antigen is unknown. TCRdb redid the calling of the 5' RACE reads with MiXCR, one entry per CDR3 protein. Altogether some 300,000 distinct CDR3 sequences are present, roughly 20% being singletons, with the ten largest covering about 21%. The V segment lost 7 bases and the J segment 0 bases; nucleotides outside the gene matches: 4. The germline V gene encodes CDR1 MGHRA and CDR2 YSYEKL. CDR3 length: 15 residues. Regarding the study as a whole: Researchers found some responding clones in pre-infection memory, a sign that cross-reactive memory joined. Day 15 to 85 contracting clones showed balanced CD4/CD8; day 15 to 37 expanders favored CD4+.

This chain uses TRBV4-1 with TRBJ1-5; 9 bases fit TRBD1. The TCR sequence derives from a man in his late teens or twenties who had mild COVID-19 (a few samples of this study predate the infection). Cell type and time point are not known. Material for sequencing was PBMCs or a T cell subset sorted from them (not recorded which). The CDR3 region has the DNA TGCGCCAGCACCAGGACAGGGGATAGCAATCAGCCCCAGCATTTT. Its protein product is CASTRTGDSNQPQHF.